This TCR beta chain stems from a study of shared clonotypes between healthy human individuals. This CDR3 spans 14 amino acids. Germline CDR1 and CDR2: MNHNS and SASEGT. CD45RO-negative cells were positively selected for CCR7, leaving out terminally differentiated effector memory CD45RA+ cells. Free of recent acute infections or vaccinations, the donors were healthy HIV-negative adults. Study-level findings and limits: Having only a few donors restricted how much genetic and exposure-history diversity was captured.

Concerning this clone: Its antigen is unknown. At one of its ends the junction is not consistent with the germline gene, which may arise from a read error.

Here immunoSEQ multiplex PCR was the method, and the copy in TCRdb shows in-frame clones only, minus some. The sample lists nearly 2 million clones; over 85% were seen once. Input material: naive CD8+ T cells sorted from blood. The clonotype comes from a young man in good health. The chain carries TRBV6-1 and TRBJ2-7; 7 bases are shared with TRBD2. This chain's CDR3 is CASTGGRFSYEQCF. DNA for the CDR3: TGTGCCAGCACCGGGGGGAGATTCTCCTACGAGCAGTGCTTC.